Following are 19 T cell receptor beta chains from one sample sequenced in a study of cytomegalovirus exposure and HLA in healthy donors. With 60 Vbeta and 13 Jbeta primers, the PCR was carried out. Clones were read by immunoSEQ multiplex PCR, and TCRdb kept only the in-frame ones, dropping some. The sample comprises 150,000 to 200,000 clones, around 77% of which are singletons, and 0.95% to 1.1% rests with the top ten. Sequencing used PBMCs. Every receptor here comes from a woman between 40 and 50 years old in good health and CMV-seronegative.

The chain carries TRBV5-1 and TRBJ2-4, with 7 bases lining up with TRBD2. The CDR3 consists of 15 residues. CDR1 and CDR2 (germline): SGHRS, YFSETQ. V lost 4 bases, J lost 0 bases, and 4 bases stayed unmatched. DNA for the CDR3: TGCGCCAGCAGCCCCGGGGGGAGAGCCAAAAACATTCAGTACTTC. Protein: CASSPGGRAKNIQYF.

V gene TRBV11-2 combines with J gene TRBJ2-5; 12 bases are shared with TRBD2. V lost 5 bases and J lost 5; bases outside the gene matches: 9. In germline, CDR1 is SGHAT, CDR2 FQNNGV. There are 16 residues in the CDR3. The CDR3 protein is CASSPLAGGRGETQYF. The CDR3 region has the DNA TGTGCCAGCAGCCCGCTAGCGGGAGGGCGAGGGGAGACCCAGTACTTC.

The chain combines TRBV20-1 with TRBJ1-1; no reliable D call. The germline V gene has CDR1 DFQATT and CDR2 SNEGSKA (reference sequence). CDR3 length: 11 residues. The V gene lost 6 bases and the J gene lost 5 bases, with 10 bases spanning the gap. The CDR3 spells CSAQPGTEAFF. CDR3 sequence (DNA): TGCAGTGCCCAACCAGGTACTGAAGCTTTCTTT.

This clone was picked up a small number of times. The chain combines TRBV19 with TRBJ2-4; a possible D gene is TRBD1 (6 bases). The CDR3 consists of 13 residues. Germline V lookup: CDR1 LNHDA, CDR2 SQIVND (reference sequence). V was clipped by 4 bases and J by 8 bases, with 12 bases between them. CDR3 protein: CASSRGPGDIQYF. The DNA for the CDR3 is TGTGCCAGTAGTAGGGGGCCTGGGGACATTCAGTACTTC.

The rearrangement links TRBV10-1 to TRBJ2-5; D may be TRBD2 (6 bases). V lost 6 bases to trimming and J lost 4 bases, with 15 bases between them. In germline, CDR1 is WNHNN, CDR2 SYGVQD (reference sequence). The CDR3 sequence is 14 residues long. CDR3 nucleotides: TGCGCCAGCAGCCGGGAGACTAGGGTAGAGACCCAGTACTTC. It translates to CASSRETRVETQYF.

This chain uses TRBV6-4 with TRBJ2-1, with 15 bases matching TRBD2. The CDR3 spans 15 residues. With V trimmed by 3 bases and J by 7 bases, 1 base remained unmatched. CDR1 is MRHNA, CDR2 SNTAGT, per germline. Here the CDR3 reads CASSDGTSGRNEQFF. The CDR3, as DNA: TGTGCCAGCAGTGATGGGACTAGCGGGAGGAATGAGCAGTTCTTC.

Points on this clone: The sample has other DNA sequences that encode this CDR3 too. V usage is TRBV10-3 and J usage is TRBJ2-5; 7 nucleotides align to TRBD1. Germline CDR1 and CDR2: ENHRY and SYGVKD. The CDR3 is 13 amino acids. The trim removed 4 bases at V and 3 bases at J, leaving 2 bases unmatched. CDR3 nucleotide sequence: TGTGCCATCAGTGGTACAGGGGAAGAGACCCAGTACTTC. Its translation: CAISGTGEETQYF.

The J gene is TRBJ1-2, the V gene TRBV18; 8 bases line up with TRBD1. V was clipped by 6 bases and J by 2 bases; unmatched bases: 8. CDR1 KGHSH and CDR2 LQKENI come from the germline V gene. There are 15 residues in the CDR3. The DNA for the CDR3 is TGTGCCAGCTCCCCCAGCCGGACAGGGAACTATGGCTACACCTTC. It specifies CASSPSRTGNYGYTF.

Comments on this clone: One end of the junction varies from germline; a read error may be responsible. CDR3 sequence reads: CASSPRGAGGETQYF. The CDR3 region has the DNA TGTGCTAGCAGCCCTAGGGGTGCCGGCGGAGAGACCCAGTACTTC. This chain links TRBV7-7 with TRBJ2-5; D might be TRBD1 (5 bases). The CDR3 spans 15 residues. From germline, CDR1 is SSHAT and CDR2 FNYEAQ (reference sequence).

The chain couples TRBV5-5 to TRBJ2-5; D gene uncertain. CDR3 length: 13 residues. Trimming removed 2 bases at V and 0 bases at J, with 5 bases between. In germline, CDR1 is SGHKS, CDR2 YYEKEE (reference sequence). This CDR3 reads CASSLDNQETQYF. CDR3 bases: TGTGCCAGCAGCTTAGACAACCAAGAGACCCAGTACTTC.

This clone appeared a few times. This sequence joins TRBV28 and TRBJ2-2; 7 nucleotides match TRBD2. CDR1 and CDR2 from the germline V gene are MDHEN and SYDVKM. The CDR3 length is 14 residues. V trimming: 6 bases; J trimming: 7 bases; junction bases outside the gene matches: 8. The CDR3 DNA sequence: TGTGCCAGCAGCAAGGGAGGGCGGGGCGGGGAGCTGTTTTTT. Amino acid sequence: CASSKGGRGGELFF. The complete variable domain, with remaining parts taken from reference TRBV28 and TRBJ2-2, reads DVKVTQSSRYLVKRTGEKVFLECVQDMDHENMFWYRQDPGLGLRLIYFSYDVKMKEKGDIPEGYSVSREKKERFSLILESASTNQTSMYLCASSKGGRGGELFFGEGSRLTVL.

This clone appeared a few times. V and J are TRBV5-1 and TRBJ2-1; possibly TRBD1 for D (6 bases). Germline V gene lookup returns CDR1 SGHRS and CDR2 YFSETQ. Trimming took off 5 bases at V and 4 bases at J, with 13 bases between the two ends. CDR3 size: 14 residues. The CDR3 DNA is TGCGCCAGCAGACAGGACAGAGGATACAATGAGCAGTTCTTC. It translates to CASRQDRGYNEQFF.

This rearrangement joins TRBV10-3 to TRBJ2-5; 7 positions match TRBD1. The J call may be wrong; the DNA end is better matched by TRBJ2-7. Germline loops: CDR1 ENHRY, CDR2 SYGVKD. The length of the CDR3 is 13 residues. The chain's CDR3 is CAILRQGSYEQYF. CDR3 nucleotide sequence: TGTGCCATCCTGAGACAGGGCTCCTACGAGCAGTACTTC.

This clone was picked up a small number of times. The genes are TRBV6-1 and TRBJ1-4; D is possibly TRBD1 (6 bases). The germline V gene has CDR1 MNHNS and CDR2 SASEGT. The ends were cut back, 7 bases at V and 5 bases at J, with 14 bases in the middle. This CDR3 region has 14 residues. CDR3 coding DNA: TGTGCCAGCACGGTCACAGGGACAAATGAAAAACTGTTTTTT. Encoded protein: CASTVTGTNEKLFF.

This chain connects TRBV11-2 to TRBJ2-7; D ambiguous. The V and J ends lost 5 bases and 0 bases respectively, with 11 bases between them. Germline V lookup: CDR1 SGHAT, CDR2 FQNNGV. This CDR3 is built from 14 residues. CDR3: CASSPFGLSYEQYF. DNA of the CDR3: TGTGCCAGCAGCCCCTTTGGGCTCTCCTACGAGCAGTACTTC.

This clone has a single count. The J gene is TRBJ2-6, the V gene TRBV18, with 7 nucleotides matching TRBD1. V lost 2 bases and J lost 2; bases outside the gene matches: 9. This CDR3 spans 18 amino acids. Germline CDR1 and CDR2: KGHSH and LQKENI. CDR3 in amino acids: CASSPKQGEQTGANVLTF. The DNA of the CDR3 is TGTGCCAGCTCACCAAAGCAGGGGGAGCAAACTGGGGCCAACGTCCTGACTTTC.

The table lists this clone with a count of one. This chain links TRBV19 with TRBJ2-1; 9 positions match TRBD1. The germline CDR1 and CDR2 sequences are LNHDA and SQIVND (reference sequence). V shed 9 bases, J shed 6 bases, and the junction held 9 bases outside the gene matches. The CDR3 loop spans 14 amino acids. CDR3 DNA: TGTGCCAGCCTGGGACAGGGAAGGTTCAATGAGCAGTTCTTC. Translation gives CASLGQGRFNEQFF.

DNA for the CDR3: TGTGCCAGCAGCCTCCAAGGTGCGGACGAGCAGTACTTC. Its protein product is CASSLQGADEQYF. The chain recombines TRBV5-4 with TRBJ2-7; D gene unclear. Germline V gene lookup returns CDR1 SGHNT and CDR2 YYREEE (reference sequence). The CDR3 contains 13 residues. The V end was cut by 4 bases, the J end by 5 bases, with 13 bases between.

In its sample, this clone was seen a few times. The genes are TRBV4-2 and TRBJ1-4, with D perhaps TRBD1 (5 bases). CDR1 and CDR2 from the germline V gene are LGHNA and YNFKEQ. The length of the CDR3 is 13 residues. Between the trimmed V and J ends, which lost 0 bases and 14 bases, there was a span of 13 bases. CDR3 sequence reads: CASSQDGWGGLFF. CDR3 sequence (DNA): TGTGCCAGCAGCCAAGATGGTTGGGGGGGGCTGTTTTTT.